The 31 T cell receptor beta chains below come from one sample, sequenced in a study of blood T cell repertoires in COVID-19. Profiled with immunoSEQ multiplex PCR; TCRdb holds only in-frame clones, not every one. Among some 310,000 clones listed, 90% were seen once. The sequencing sample was made of peripheral blood. Receptors were obtained from a woman aged 25-40 years with COVID-19, enrolled during active disease.

This chain connects TRBV10-3 to TRBJ2-3; possible D gene TRBD1, 5 bases. This CDR3 is built from 15 residues. Trimming took off 4 bases at V and 0 bases at J, with 11 bases between the two ends. CDR1 is ENHRY and CDR2 is SYGVKD in the germline V gene. The CDR3 here is CAISVQGSSTDTQYF. The CDR3 region has the DNA TGTGCCATCAGTGTCCAGGGCAGTAGCACAGATACGCAGTATTTT.

The chain uses TRBV28 and TRBJ1-5, with 10 bases that match TRBD1. The CDR3 runs 18 residues. V was pared by 6 bases and J by 4 bases, with 15 bases of the junction left unmatched. Germline V gives CDR1 MDHEN, CDR2 SYDVKM. The DNA for the CDR3 is TGTGCCAGCAGACCTGGGGGGTTGGGACAGGGGATTAATCAGCCCCAGCATTTT. Translation gives CASRPGGLGQGINQPQHF.

V usage is TRBV28 and J usage is TRBJ1-6; 8 bases fit TRBD1. Losses at the gene ends were 8 bases for V and 7 bases for J; bases not matched to a gene: 4. Per the germline V gene, CDR1 is MDHEN and CDR2 is SYDVKM. The CDR3 is 13 amino acids. The CDR3 nucleotides are TGTGCCAGCGACCGGGACAGGAATTCACCCCTCCACTTT. Protein product: CASDRDRNSPLHF.

The rearrangement uses TRBV5-8 and TRBJ2-3; D might be TRBD2 (5 bases). Trimming left V 7 bases short and J 5 bases short, with 11 bases between. CDR3 size: 12 residues. Germline values: CDR1 SGHTS, CDR2 YDEGEE. CDR3 nucleotide sequence: TGTGCCAGCGCGACGGGGAGAGATACGCAGTATTTT. This gives the protein CASATGRDTQYF.

The genes are TRBV29-1 and TRBJ1-1; tentative D call: TRBD1 (5 bases). The germline V gene encodes CDR1 SQVTM and CDR2 ANQGSEA. V was shortened by 4 bases and J by 4 bases, with 13 bases between the two germline ends. The CDR3 contains 13 residues. The CDR3: CSVAQAVGTEAFF. DNA for the CDR3: TGCAGCGTTGCACAGGCAGTAGGCACTGAAGCTTTCTTT.

The V and J genes are TRBV25-1 and TRBJ1-4; no firm D call. Germline CDR1 MGHDK, CDR2 SYGVNS. V was pared by 3 bases and J by 0 bases, with 14 bases between. The CDR3 consists of 17 residues. The CDR3 sequence is CASSDQRSRATNEKLFF. The CDR3 DNA is TGTGCCAGCAGTGACCAACGTTCGAGAGCAACTAATGAAAAACTGTTTTTT.

This clone has only a few counts. This sequence joins TRBV3-1 (or the pseudogene TRBV3-2) and TRBJ1-6, with D perhaps matching TRBD1 (5 bases). CDR3 size: 16 residues. Germline assignment: CDR1 LGHDT and CDR2 YNNKEL (reference sequence). Trimming left V 1 base short and J 8 bases short, with 15 bases between. CDR3 loop: CASSQAGDGGYSPLHF. CDR3 sequence (DNA): TGTGCCAGCAGCCAAGCTGGAGACGGGGGATATTCACCCCTCCACTTT.

This chain joins TRBV18 and TRBJ1-1, with a tentative D call TRBD1 (6 bases). CDR1 and CDR2 from the germline V gene are KGHSH and LQKENI. The CDR3 has 14 amino acids. With 3 bases removed from V and 4 bases from J, the gap between germline ends came to 12 bases. CDR3 sequence (DNA): TGTGCCAGCTCACCGCTTACAGGGAGCACTGAAGCTTTCTTT. Its protein is CASSPLTGSTEAFF.

Here the CDR3 DNA reads TGTGCCAGTACGAGTAGCCCTAGCACAGATACGCAGTATTTT. It is translated as CASTSSPSTDTQYF. The chain combines TRBV19 with TRBJ2-3; D gene uncertain. V gave up 7 bases and J gave up 0 bases, with 11 bases separating them. Germline lookup yields CDR1 LNHDA and CDR2 SQIVND (reference sequence). The CDR3 spans 14 residues.

This chain uses TRBV5-1 with TRBJ2-7; TRBD1 is a possible D gene (6 bases). V lost 0 bases to trimming and J lost 5 bases, with 6 bases between them. The CDR3 is made up of 12 amino acids. CDR1 and CDR2 from the germline V gene are SGHRS and YFSETQ. The chain's CDR3 is CASSLAGDEQYF. CDR3 nucleotides: TGCGCCAGCAGCTTGGCAGGGGACGAGCAGTACTTC.

The rearrangement links TRBV27 to TRBJ1-2, with TRBD1 as a possible D gene (5 bases). CDR3 length: 13 amino acids. Trimming took 5 bases from V and 3 from J, leaving 10 bases between them. Germline CDR1 is MNHEY and CDR2 is SMNVEV (reference sequence). The CDR3 region has the DNA TGTGCCAGCAGTGGGGGAGGAGACTATGGCTACACCTTC. Translation: CASSGGGDYGYTF.

The rearrangement joins TRBV3-1 (or the pseudogene TRBV3-2) to TRBJ2-7; D is possibly TRBD2 (5 bases). Germline lookup yields CDR1 LGHDT and CDR2 YNNKEL (reference sequence). The length of the CDR3 is 11 residues. Trimming pared 8 bases from V and 6 bases from J, leaving 11 bases between. The CDR3 loop reads CASGDYSEQYF. The CDR3 DNA sequence: TGTGCCAGCGGAGACTACTCCGAGCAGTACTTC.

Concerning this clone: This specimen includes other DNA sequences encoding the same CDR3. This chain joins TRBV18 and TRBJ2-5, with 7 bases aligning to TRBD1. The CDR3 covers 13 residues. Germline CDR1 KGHSH, CDR2 LQKENI. With V trimmed by 2 bases and J by 4 bases, 1 base remained unmatched. The CDR3 loop reads CASSPGQVETQYF. The CDR3 bases are TGTGCCAGCTCACCAGGACAGGTAGAGACCCAGTACTTC.

V is TRBV27 and J is TRBJ2-3, with TRBD1 identical over 8 bases. Losses at the gene ends were 1 base for V and 5 bases for J; bases not matched to a gene: 5. Germline lookup yields CDR1 MNHEY and CDR2 SMNVEV (reference sequence). The CDR3 is 15 residues long. Here the CDR3 reads CASSLFQGARDTQYF. The CDR3, as DNA: TGTGCCAGCAGTTTATTTCAGGGGGCGAGAGATACGCAGTATTTT.

This clone appeared a single time. The gene calls are TRBV30 and TRBJ1-3; possibly TRBD1 for D (6 bases). This CDR3 spans 15 amino acids. CDR1 GTSNPN and CDR2 SVGIG come from the germline V gene (reference sequence). The ends were cut back, 4 bases at V and 0 bases at J, with 13 bases in the middle. The CDR3 spells CAWTAGTLSGNTIYF. The DNA for the CDR3 is TGTGCCTGGACCGCCGGGACACTCTCTGGAAACACCATATATTTT.

The chain couples TRBV7-9 to TRBJ2-2, with a possible D match to TRBD1 (6 bases). Germline V CDR1 and CDR2: SEHNR, FQNEAQ (reference sequence). V dropped 5 bases and J dropped 3 bases, with 13 bases sitting between them. The CDR3 has 15 amino acids. CDR3 protein: CASSPGQPDTGELFF. CDR3 coding DNA: TGTGCCAGCAGCCCCGGACAGCCGGACACCGGGGAGCTGTTTTTT.

The chain is built from TRBV19 and TRBJ1-6, with TRBD1 as a possible D gene (6 bases). The CDR3 consists of 13 residues. V was cut by 5 bases and J by 11 bases, with 13 bases left in between. Looked up from germline, CDR1 is LNHDA and CDR2 is SQIVND (reference sequence). The CDR3 DNA sequence: TGTGCCAGTAGTGTCGGACAGCAAACACCCCTCCACTTT. Translated, it gives CASSVGQQTPLHF.

The V gene is TRBV2, the J gene TRBJ2-2, with D possibly matching TRBD1 (6 bases). Trimming shortened V by 7 bases and J by 3 bases, and 15 bases separated the two germline ends. The CDR3 has 15 amino acids. CDR1 is SNHLY and CDR2 is FYNNEI in the germline V gene. CDR3 in amino acids: CASTERGKDTGELFF. In DNA form, the CDR3 reads TGTGCCAGCACCGAAAGGGGGAAGGACACCGGGGAGCTGTTTTTT.

V and J are TRBV3-1 (or the pseudogene TRBV3-2) and TRBJ2-1; TRBD1 agrees at 11 bases. The CDR3 covers 14 residues. Losses at the gene ends were 4 bases for V and 6 bases for J; bases not matched to a gene: 2. The germline V gene encodes CDR1 LGHDT and CDR2 YNNKEL (reference sequence). The CDR3 is CASSRGQGGNEQFF. The CDR3 DNA sequence: TGTGCCAGCAGCCGGGGACAGGGGGGCAATGAGCAGTTCTTC.

The chain carries TRBV5-8 and TRBJ2-1, with TRBD2 identical over 9 bases. Germline V gene sequence: CDR1 SGHTS, CDR2 YDEGEE. V shed 4 bases and J 3 bases; nucleotides not matched to a gene: 8. The CDR3 covers 16 residues. In DNA form, the CDR3 reads TGTGCCAGCAGCCTCTATAGCGGGAGAATCTACAATGAGCAGTTCTTC. Protein product: CASSLYSGRIYNEQFF.

The chain has TRBV14 and TRBJ1-1, with D perhaps TRBD1 (5 bases). Per the germline V gene, CDR1 is SGHDN and CDR2 is FVKESK. Trimming pared 1 base from V and 11 bases from J, leaving 17 bases between. CDR3 size: 14 residues. Written as DNA, the CDR3 is TGTGCCAGCAGCCAAGCCCAGTTGGGGGGTTTGGCTTTCTTT. Translated, it gives CASSQAQLGGLAFF.

With regard to this clone: The sample carries other DNA sequences with the same CDR3. V gene TRBV7-8 combines with J gene TRBJ1-1, with no clear D. Germline lookup yields CDR1 SGHVS and CDR2 FQNEAQ. V lost 2 bases to trimming and J lost 2 bases, with 9 bases between them. CDR3 length equals 14 residues. As DNA, the CDR3 is TGTGCCAGCAGCTTAATGGGCAGTAACACTGAAGCTTTCTTT. It encodes CASSLMGSNTEAFF.

The chain recombines TRBV2 with TRBJ2-7; D remains unclear. Germline V gene lookup returns CDR1 SNHLY and CDR2 FYNNEI. Trimming shortened V by 6 bases and J by 9 bases, and 9 bases separated the two germline ends. The CDR3 spans 10 residues. CDR3: CASSDWRQYF. The CDR3 DNA reads as TGTGCCAGCAGCGACTGGAGGCAGTACTTC.

The CDR3 reads CASSVDQWVSGYNEQFF. For the CDR3, the DNA is TGTGCCAGCAGCGTAGATCAGTGGGTTAGCGGCTACAATGAGCAGTTCTTC. V is TRBV9 and J is TRBJ2-1, with D possibly TRBD2 on 6 matching bases. The CDR3 loop spans 17 amino acids. The V gene lost 0 bases and the J gene lost 3 bases, with 16 bases spanning the gap. CDR1 and CDR2 (germline): SGDLS, YYNGEE.

The CDR3 DNA reads TGTGCCAGCAGCCAAGAAGTGGGGCAGGGGGCCCTACCCCCCGGCTACACCTTC. It is translated as CASSQEVGQGALPPGYTF. V gene TRBV3-1 (or the pseudogene TRBV3-2) combines with J gene TRBJ1-2; 8 nucleotides agree with TRBD1. Losses at the gene ends were 0 bases for V and 8 bases for J; bases not matched to a gene: 17. CDR3 length: 18 residues. Germline CDR1 reads LGHDT; CDR2 reads YNNKEL (reference sequence).

The chain employs TRBV19 and TRBJ1-1, with 9 bases lining up with TRBD1. This CDR3 has 13 amino acids. From germline, CDR1 is LNHDA and CDR2 SQIVND (reference sequence). With V trimmed by 5 bases and J by 6 bases, 4 bases remained unmatched. CDR3 in amino acids: CASSRDRASEAFF. Written as DNA, the CDR3 is TGTGCCAGTAGTCGGGACAGGGCCTCTGAAGCTTTCTTT.

CDR3 bases: TGCGCCAGCAGTGAGAGGGCGGGAGGGAATGTTGAGCAGTTCTTC. Its translation is CASSERAGGNVEQFF. The genes are TRBV10-2 and TRBJ2-1; 9 nucleotides match TRBD2. The CDR3 loop spans 15 amino acids. Germline values: CDR1 WSHSY, CDR2 SAAADI. V lost 2 bases, J lost 9 bases, and 8 bases stayed unmatched.

The rearrangement joins TRBV6-2 or TRBV6-3 to TRBJ2-1; D perhaps matches TRBD2 (5 bases). V dropped 2 bases and J dropped 6 bases, with 20 bases sitting between them. The CDR3 is made up of 17 amino acids. CDR1 MNHEY and CDR2 SVGEGT come from the germline V gene. The CDR3 bases are TGTGCCAGCAGTTACCCCCACGGGCCGGGGATCCTCAATGAGCAGTTCTTC. It yields the protein CASSYPHGPGILNEQFF.

V gene TRBV28 combines with J gene TRBJ1-4, with TRBD1 matching 7 bases. After removal of 4 bases from V and 5 bases from J, the junction contained 4 bases not matched to a gene. Germline V lookup: CDR1 MDHEN, CDR2 SYDVKM. The CDR3 spans 14 residues. In DNA form, the CDR3 reads TGTGCCAGCAGTTCGGGACAGCAAAATGAAAAACTGTTTTTT. Translation gives CASSSGQQNEKLFF.

The V gene is TRBV19, the J gene TRBJ1-6; D possibly corresponds to TRBD1 (5 bases). The germline gives CDR1 LNHDA, CDR2 SQIVND (reference sequence). Trimming removed 3 bases from V and 6 bases from J, with 12 bases in between. The CDR3 has 15 amino acids. CDR3 DNA: TGTGCCAGTAGTATCCGCGGGGGGGTTAATTCACCCCTCCACTTT. It translates to CASSIRGGVNSPLHF.

The J gene is TRBJ1-1, the V gene TRBV19, with 9 bases fitting TRBD1. CDR1 is LNHDA, CDR2 SQIVND, per germline (reference sequence). Trimming at V came to 3 bases and at J to 5 bases, leaving 7 bases not matched to a gene. CDR3 length equals 15 residues. The CDR3 DNA reads TGTGCCAGTAGTATGGGGACAGGGTATTTGACTGAAGCTTTCTTT. Protein sequence: CASSMGTGYLTEAFF.